This TCR beta chain was captured in a study of blood T cell repertoires in COVID-19. Original processing methods: Counts of nucleated cells, estimated from reference gene primer amplification, were obtained. Clones were read by immunoSEQ multiplex PCR, and TCRdb kept only the in-frame ones, dropping some. V and J calls and clone size are copied from that table; D and trimming were computed from the DNA. The sample carries roughly 100,000 clones, about four fifths recorded once. CDR1 LNHDA and CDR2 SQIVND come from the germline V gene (reference sequence). The CDR3 contains 14 residues. V was pared by 3 bases and J by 7 bases, with 13 bases between.

The V and J genes are TRBV19 and TRBJ1-5; no clear D. The material sequenced was peripheral blood. This sequence originates from a woman of 80 years or more with acute or convalescent COVID-19. This chain's CDR3 is CASSISSGGQPQHF. In nucleotides, the CDR3 is TGTGCCAGTAGTATCAGTTCGGGAGGGCAGCCCCAGCATTTT. Combining the CDR3 with reference TRBV19 and TRBJ1-5 gives the whole variable domain DGGITQSPKYLFRKEGQNVTLSCEQNLNHDAMYWYRQDPGQGLRLIYYSQIVNDFQKGDIAEGYSVSREKKESFPLTVTSAQKNPTAFYLCASSISSGGQPQHFGDGTRLSIL.